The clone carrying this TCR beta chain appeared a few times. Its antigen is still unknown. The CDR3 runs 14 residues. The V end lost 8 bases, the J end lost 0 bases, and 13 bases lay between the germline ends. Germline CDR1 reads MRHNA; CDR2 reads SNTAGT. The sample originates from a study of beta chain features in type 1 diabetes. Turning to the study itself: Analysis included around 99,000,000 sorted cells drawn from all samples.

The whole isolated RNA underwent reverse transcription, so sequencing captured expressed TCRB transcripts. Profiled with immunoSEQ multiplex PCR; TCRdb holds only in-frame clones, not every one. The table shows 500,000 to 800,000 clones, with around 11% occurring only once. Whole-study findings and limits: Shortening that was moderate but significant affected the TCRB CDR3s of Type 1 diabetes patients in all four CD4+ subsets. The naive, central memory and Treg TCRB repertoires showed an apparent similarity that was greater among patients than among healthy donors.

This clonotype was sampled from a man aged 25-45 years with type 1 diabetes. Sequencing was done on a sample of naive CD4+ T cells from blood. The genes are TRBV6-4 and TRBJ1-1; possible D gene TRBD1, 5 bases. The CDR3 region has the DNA TGTGCCAGCCGGCAGGGAACCCTGAACACTGAAGCTTTCTTT. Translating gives CASRQGTLNTEAFF.